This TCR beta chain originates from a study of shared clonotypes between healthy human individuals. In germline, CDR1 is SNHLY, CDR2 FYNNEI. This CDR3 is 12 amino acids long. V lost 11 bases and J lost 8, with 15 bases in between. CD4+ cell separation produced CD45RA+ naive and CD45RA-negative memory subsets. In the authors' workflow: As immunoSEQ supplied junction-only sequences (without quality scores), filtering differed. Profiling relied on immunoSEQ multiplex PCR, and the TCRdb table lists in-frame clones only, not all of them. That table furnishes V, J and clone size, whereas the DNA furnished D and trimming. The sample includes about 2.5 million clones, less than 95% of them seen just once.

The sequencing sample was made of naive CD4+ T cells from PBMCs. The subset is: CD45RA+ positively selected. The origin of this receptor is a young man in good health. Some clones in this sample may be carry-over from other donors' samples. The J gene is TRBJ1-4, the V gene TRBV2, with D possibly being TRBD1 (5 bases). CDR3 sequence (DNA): TGTGCCGGGGGACTCCTAAGGGAAAAACTGTTTTTT. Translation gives CAGGLLREKLFF.